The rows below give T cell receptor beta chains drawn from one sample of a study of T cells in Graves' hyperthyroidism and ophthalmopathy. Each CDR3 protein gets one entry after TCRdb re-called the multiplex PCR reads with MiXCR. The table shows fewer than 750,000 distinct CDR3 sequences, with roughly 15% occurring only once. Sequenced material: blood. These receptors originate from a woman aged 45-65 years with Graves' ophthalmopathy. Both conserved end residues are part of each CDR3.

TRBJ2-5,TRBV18,CASSLFPERETQYF
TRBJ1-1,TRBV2,CASSGGRWAFF
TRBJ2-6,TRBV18,CASSPQQGRGANVLTF
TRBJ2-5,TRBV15,CATSREGEKEETQYF
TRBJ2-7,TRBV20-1,CSAHPTGALTYEQYF
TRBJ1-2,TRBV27,CASSRQGGQGYTF
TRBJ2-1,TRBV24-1,CATSDAGTALFEQFF
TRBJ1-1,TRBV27,CASSPQGARGNTEAFF
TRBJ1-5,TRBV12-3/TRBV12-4,CASKARNQPQHF
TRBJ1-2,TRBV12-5,CASGLGVNYGYTF
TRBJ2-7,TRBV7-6,CATTGTPDSYEQYF
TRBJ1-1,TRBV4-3,CASSQKLGLGTEAFF
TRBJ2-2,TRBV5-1,CASSLLTNSNTGELFF
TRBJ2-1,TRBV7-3,CASSLMAYAQEQFF